A single sample gave rise to the 19 T cell receptor beta chains below, sequenced in a study of cytomegalovirus exposure and HLA in healthy donors. The PCR employed 60 Vbeta primers together with 13 Jbeta primers. Libraries were prepared by immunoSEQ multiplex PCR; TCRdb keeps only in-frame clonotypes and omits some of them. Recorded for this sample: under 200,000 clones. Sequencing was carried out using PBMCs. These receptors all come from a woman between 18 and 29 years old in good health and CMV-seropositive.

The J gene is TRBJ2-1, the V gene TRBV9, with D perhaps TRBD2 (6 bases). Germline CDR1 is SGDLS and CDR2 is YYNGEE. The CDR3 is made up of 15 amino acids. V lost 2 bases and J 1 base, leaving 10 bases between the germline ends. The CDR3: CASSVGGYSYNEQFF. Here the CDR3 DNA reads TGTGCCAGCAGCGTTGGGGGGTATTCCTACAATGAGCAGTTCTTC.

This chain's CDR3 is CASSGTGGISNQPQHF. CDR3 nucleotides: TGTGCCAGCAGTGGGACAGGGGGAATTAGCAATCAGCCCCAGCATTTT. This rearrangement joins TRBV2 to TRBJ1-5, with 10 bases that match TRBD1. The CDR3 is 16 residues long. Germline trimming cut 4 bases from V and 0 bases from J; bases unmatched to any gene: 3. Looked up from germline, CDR1 is SNHLY and CDR2 is FYNNEI.

CDR3 sequence (DNA): TGTGCCAGCAGACGACCGCCGGGAGGGGCTTTCTTT. It specifies CASRRPPGGAFF. The chain carries TRBV6-5 and TRBJ1-1; D is uncertain. This CDR3 comprises 12 residues. Germline V gene lookup returns CDR1 MNHEY and CDR2 SVGAGI. V was pared by 6 bases and J by 11 bases, with 16 bases between.

This sequence joins TRBV5-1 and TRBJ1-1, with 9 bases that match TRBD1. CDR1 and CDR2 (germline): SGHRS, YFSETQ. The V and J ends lost 3 bases and 0 bases, in that order; junction bases with no gene match: 3. CDR3 length: 15 residues. Here the CDR3 DNA reads TGCGCCAGCAGCTCGAGACAGGGGGTGAACACTGAAGCTTTCTTT. This translates into CASSSRQGVNTEAFF.

The rearrangement links TRBV4-3 to TRBJ2-5, with 7 bases lining up with TRBD2. The J call may be mistaken, given a closer DNA end match to TRBJ2-7. Germline lookup yields CDR1 LGHNA and CDR2 YSLEER. The CDR3 totals 16 residues. In DNA form, the CDR3 reads TGCGCCAGCAGCCAGTCAATAGCGGGTCGCACCTACGAGCAGTACTTC. It codes for CASSQSIAGRTYEQYF.

V is TRBV5-4 and J is TRBJ2-5; 7 bases are shared with TRBD1. Germline V lookup: CDR1 SGHNT, CDR2 YYREEE (reference sequence). The V segment lost 0 bases and the J segment 3 bases; nucleotides outside the gene matches: 5. The CDR3 runs 15 residues. The CDR3 spells CASSLATGLEETQYF. The CDR3 region has the DNA TGTGCCAGCAGCTTGGCGACAGGGTTAGAAGAGACCCAGTACTTC.

This rearrangement joins TRBV27 to TRBJ2-7; D gene ambiguous. Per germline, CDR1 MNHEY and CDR2 SMNVEV (reference sequence). The CDR3 has 11 amino acids. V lost 4 bases and J 3 bases, leaving 4 bases between the germline ends. CDR3: CASSSFYEQYF. The CDR3 DNA reads as TGTGCCAGCAGTTCCTTCTACGAGCAGTACTTC.

V usage is TRBV30 and J usage is TRBJ2-5; 8 positions agree with TRBD2. CDR1 is GTSNPN, CDR2 SVGIG, per germline (reference sequence). The CDR3 sequence is 15 residues long. V dropped 2 bases and J dropped 4; count of bases not matched to a gene: 9. CDR3 residues: CAWSMDSGELETQYF. DNA of the CDR3: TGTGCCTGGAGTATGGATAGCGGGGAATTAGAGACCCAGTACTTC.

Here the CDR3 reads CARTDRTNNSPLHF. The CDR3 DNA is TGTGCCAGAACGGACAGGACAAATAATTCACCCCTCCACTTT. This chain joins TRBV30 and TRBJ1-6; 7 positions agree with TRBD1. The V gene's germline CDR1 is GTSNPN and CDR2 SVGIG (reference sequence). V was clipped by 8 bases and J by 5 bases; unmatched bases: 9. The CDR3 runs to 14 residues.

This chain links TRBV7-9 with TRBJ2-7, with a tentative D call TRBD2 (6 bases). Germline V lookup: CDR1 SEHNR, CDR2 FQNEAQ (reference sequence). CDR3 length: 12 residues. Trimming cost V 4 bases and J 7 bases, with 11 bases left between them. The CDR3 region has the DNA TGTGCCAGCAGCTCCTTCGCGGGGGAGCAGTACTTC. Translation: CASSSFAGEQYF.

The gene calls are TRBV15 and TRBJ1-2, with D possibly TRBD1 on 5 matching bases. The CDR3 spans 14 residues. Trimming removed 4 bases at V and 6 bases at J, with 15 bases between. Germline CDR1 LNHNV, CDR2 YYDKDF (reference sequence). The CDR3 nucleotides read TGTGCCACCAGCAACTTGGGGGGATCGGATGGCTACACCTTC. It encodes CATSNLGGSDGYTF. The entire variable domain, with the rest obtained from reference TRBV15 and TRBJ1-2, is as follows: DAMVIQNPRYQVTQFGKPVTLSCSQTLNHNVMYWYQQKSSQAPKLLFHYYDKDFNNEADTPDNFQSRRPNTSFCFLDIRSPGLGDTAMYLCATSNLGGSDGYTFGSGTRLTVV.

V gene TRBV11-2 combines with J gene TRBJ2-1; 10 bases fit TRBD2. The CDR3 extends over 15 amino acids. Germline CDR1 and CDR2: SGHAT and FQNNGV. Losses at the gene ends were 5 bases for V and 4 bases for J; bases not matched to a gene: 5. In DNA form, the CDR3 reads TGTGCCAGCAGCCAGGGACTAGCGCCTTACAATGAGCAGTTCTTC. Amino acids: CASSQGLAPYNEQFF.

This chain links TRBV27 with TRBJ2-7, with D possibly being TRBD1 (6 bases). The CDR3 is 13 residues long. Per germline, CDR1 MNHEY and CDR2 SMNVEV (reference sequence). Trimming took 6 bases from V and 3 from J, leaving 12 bases between them. CDR3 bases: TGTGCCAGCAGCCACAACAGGGACTACGAGCAGTACTTC. Its translation: CASSHNRDYEQYF.

This sequence joins TRBV5-6 and TRBJ1-2, with 8 bases matching TRBD1. Germline trimming cut 4 bases from V and 5 bases from J; bases unmatched to any gene: 4. Germline V gene lookup returns CDR1 SGHDT and CDR2 YYEEEE. The CDR3 loop spans 13 amino acids. CDR3 DNA sequence: TGTGCCAGCAGCACACAGGGGGGGTATGGCTACACCTTC. It yields the protein CASSTQGGYGYTF.

The chain has TRBV10-3 and TRBJ2-1, with 10 positions matching TRBD2. This CDR3 has 16 amino acids. V lost 5 bases, J lost 0 bases, and 4 bases stayed unmatched. Germline values: CDR1 ENHRY, CDR2 SYGVKD. CDR3 residues: CAISPLAGASYNEQFF. Here the CDR3 DNA reads TGTGCCATCAGTCCTCTAGCGGGAGCCTCCTACAATGAGCAGTTCTTC.

The V call is TRBV10-1, the J call TRBJ2-1, with D tentatively TRBD2 (5 bases). The V gene's germline CDR1 is WNHNN and CDR2 SYGVQD (reference sequence). V was trimmed by 4 bases and J by 2 bases, leaving 9 bases between them. The CDR3 sequence is 14 residues long. CDR3 amino acids: CASSAGLAYNEQFF. The DNA of the CDR3 is TGCGCCAGCAGTGCCGGACTGGCCTACAATGAGCAGTTCTTC.

This chain uses TRBV7-9 with TRBJ1-1; D is uncertain. Germline loops: CDR1 SEHNR, CDR2 FQNEAQ (reference sequence). The V end was cut by 2 bases, the J end by 1 base, with 5 bases between. CDR3 length: 13 amino acids. DNA for the CDR3: TGTGCCAGCAGCTTACAGGAGAACACTGAAGCTTTCTTT. As protein: CASSLQENTEAFF. Looking up the rest from reference TRBV7-9 and TRBJ1-1 gives the full variable domain: DTGVSQNPRHKITKRGQNVTFRCDPISEHNRLYWYRQTLGQGPEFLTYFQNEAQLEKSRLLSDRFSAERPKGSFSTLEIQRTEQGDSAMYLCASSLQENTEAFFGQGTRLTVV.

The V call is TRBV10-3, the J call TRBJ1-6, with TRBD1 matching over 7 bases. V trimming: 6 bases; J trimming: 5 bases; junction bases outside the gene matches: 4. The V gene's germline CDR1 is ENHRY and CDR2 SYGVKD. The CDR3 length is 14 residues. The CDR3 DNA sequence: TGTGCCATCAGGCCGACAGGGCATAATTCACCCCTCCACTTT. Translating it yields CAIRPTGHNSPLHF.

The chain links TRBV19 to TRBJ2-1; tentatively, D is TRBD2 (5 bases). V was pared by 1 base and J by 3 bases, with 10 bases between. Germline CDR1 reads LNHDA; CDR2 reads SQIVND (reference sequence). The CDR3 is made up of 15 amino acids. The CDR3 loop reads CASSIGLADYNEQFF. The CDR3 DNA reads as TGTGCCAGTAGTATAGGGCTAGCAGACTACAATGAGCAGTTCTTC.